The 28 T cell receptor beta chains reported below all come from one sample, sequenced in a study of regulatory T cells in long-lasting Graves disease. Time point of the sample: persistent/refractory GD, antithyroid drugs over 5 years with positive TRAb. Extracted PBMC RNA gave rise to the TCR library. Building the TCR beta libraries relied on iRepertoire HTBI primers, and CDR3 regions underwent Arm-PCR. Each CDR3 protein is one row after TCRdb ran MiXCR on the multiplex PCR reads. There are around 450,000 distinct CDR3 sequences in the sample; 20% to 25% occur only once, and around 7% lies in the top ten. Material: peripheral blood mononuclear cells (PBMCs), obtained when the disease was refractory, from a patient treated with antithyroid drugs. The receptors were gathered from a female donor with Graves disease.

This clonotype was picked up many times. The V gene is TRBV28, the J gene TRBJ2-5; 7 bases match TRBD2. The CDR3 covers 15 residues. The trim removed 4 bases at V and 2 bases at J, leaving 7 bases unmatched. Germline V gene sequence: CDR1 MDHEN, CDR2 SYDVKM. The DNA for the CDR3 is TGTGCCAGCAGTTACCTAGCGGAGAAACAAGAGACCCAGTACTTC. Protein: CASSYLAEKQETQYF.

This clonotype was seen a handful of times. The V call is TRBV7-8, the J call TRBJ2-7; the D is unclear. V was cut by 6 bases and J by 6 bases, with 15 bases left in between. The germline V gene encodes CDR1 SGHVS and CDR2 FQNEAQ. The CDR3 length is 13 residues. The CDR3: CASSRSIAGEQYF. DNA of the CDR3: TGTGCCAGCAGTCGTTCCATAGCAGGCGAGCAGTACTTC.

The chain employs TRBV6-1 and TRBJ1-4; D ambiguous. Germline CDR1 reads MNHNS; CDR2 reads SASEGT. The CDR3 spans 13 residues. V lost 7 bases and J lost 0, with 6 bases in between. Written as DNA, the CDR3 is TGTGCCAGCAAGGATGCAACTAATGAAAAACTGTTTTTT. Its translation: CASKDATNEKLFF.

The sample holds a few counts of this clonotype. The chain joins TRBV19 to TRBJ1-1, with D possibly being TRBD1 (6 bases). Germline lookup yields CDR1 LNHDA and CDR2 SQIVND (reference sequence). The CDR3 contains 14 residues. Trimming took 5 bases from V and 3 from J, leaving 13 bases between them. CDR3 amino acids: CASSPPGADTEAFF. DNA of the CDR3: TGTGCCAGTAGTCCTCCAGGGGCGGACACTGAAGCTTTCTTT.

There are a few counts of this clonotype. This chain connects TRBV10-3 to TRBJ2-2; TRBD1 matches 7 bases. Germline-derived CDR1 and CDR2 are ENHRY and SYGVKD. The CDR3 loop spans 15 amino acids. Trimming cost V 4 bases and J 6 bases; bases outside gene matches: 8. The CDR3 loop reads CAISATSTGPGELFF. As DNA, the CDR3 is TGTGCCATCAGTGCAACATCGACAGGGCCCGGGGAGCTGTTTTTT.

This clonotype was observed at least ten times. The V gene is TRBV28, the J gene TRBJ1-5; D gene unclear. V lost 2 bases and J lost 0, with 11 bases in between. Germline V gene sequence: CDR1 MDHEN, CDR2 SYDVKM. This CDR3 is 16 amino acids long. The CDR3 sequence is CASSLAHRYSNQPQHF. The DNA for the CDR3 is TGTGCCAGCAGTTTAGCACACCGGTATAGCAATCAGCCCCAGCATTTT.

With respect to this clonotype: This may come from a read error, since a much larger clone is one base off. The chain couples TRBV12-3 or TRBV12-4 to TRBJ2-6; D is undetermined. The CDR3 spans 15 residues. The CDR3: CTSSGVMSGANVLTF. In nucleotides, the CDR3 is TGTACCAGCAGTGGGGTAATGTCTGGGGCCAACGTCCTGACTTTC.

This clonotype has a count of ten or more. V and J are TRBV28 and TRBJ1-2; D is undetermined. Germline V lookup: CDR1 MDHEN, CDR2 SYDVKM. The CDR3 sequence is 12 residues long. Between the trimmed V and J ends, which lost 6 bases and 6 bases, there was a span of 11 bases. The CDR3 DNA reads as TGTGCCAGCAGGGTAGAACGTGATGGCTACACCTTC. It specifies CASRVERDGYTF.

This clonotype was counted ten times or more. The rearrangement joins TRBV2 to TRBJ1-1, with D possibly matching TRBD1 (5 bases). Germline V gives CDR1 SNHLY, CDR2 FYNNEI. Trimming stripped 2 bases from V and 0 bases from J, with 10 bases between. The CDR3 runs to 15 residues. DNA for the CDR3: TGTGCCAGCAGTGAATCTCCAGGGATGAACACTGAAGCTTTCTTT. This translates into CASSESPGMNTEAFF.

This clonotype was detected ten times or more. The chain couples TRBV7-9 to TRBJ1-4, with no clear D. The length of the CDR3 is 16 residues. CDR1 and CDR2 (germline): SEHNR, FQNEAQ (reference sequence). V gave up 5 bases and J gave up 6 bases, with 19 bases separating them. CDR3 protein: CASSHNPQQLDEKLFF. CDR3 nucleotides: TGTGCCAGCAGCCACAACCCCCAGCAACTGGATGAAAAACTGTTTTTT.

This clonotype came up a few times. This sequence joins TRBV5-1 and TRBJ2-5; a weak D match, TRBD1 (5 bases). The V and J ends lost 4 bases and 0 bases respectively, with 7 bases between them. The CDR3 is 13 amino acids. In germline, CDR1 is SGHRS, CDR2 YFSETQ. CDR3 loop: CASSLDNQETQYF. The CDR3, as DNA: TGCGCCAGCAGCCTGGACAACCAAGAGACCCAGTACTTC.

The table lists this clonotype with many counts. For the CDR3, the DNA is TGTGCCAGCAGCCCTACCTCTCTGCGGAACACTGAAGCTTTCTTT. This codes for CASSPTSLRNTEAFF. The chain uses TRBV7-9 and TRBJ1-1, with D uncertain. The CDR3 runs 15 residues. Germline CDR1 reads SEHNR; CDR2 reads FQNEAQ (reference sequence). V was pared by 5 bases and J by 1 base, with 14 bases between.

There are a few counts of this clonotype. The rearrangement links TRBV2 to TRBJ2-3, with 11 bases fitting TRBD2. Trimming cost V 6 bases and J 5 bases; bases outside gene matches: 4. The CDR3 extends over 14 amino acids. CDR1 is SNHLY and CDR2 is FYNNEI in the germline V gene. DNA for the CDR3: TGTGCCAGCAGGGATGGACTAGCGGGAGATACGCAGTATTTT. Encoded protein: CASRDGLAGDTQYF.

This clonotype was detected many times. This chain uses TRBV20-1 with TRBJ2-5, with TRBD2 as a possible D gene (6 bases). CDR1 is DFQATT and CDR2 is SNEGSKA in the germline V gene (reference sequence). The CDR3 has 15 residues. Trimming removed 4 bases at V and 2 bases at J, with 17 bases between. The chain's CDR3 is CSANAQGLLQETQYF. The CDR3 region has the DNA TGCAGTGCTAACGCCCAGGGACTCCTTCAAGAGACCCAGTACTTC.

This clonotype was picked up many times. A read error may account for a junction end that differs from germline. The V call is TRBV6-1, the J call TRBJ2-7, with TRBD1 matching 7 bases. Germline V gives CDR1 MNHNS, CDR2 SASEGT. This CDR3 is 17 amino acids long. CDR3 loop: CASSDRLDRLISNEQYF. The CDR3 nucleotides read TGTGCCAGCAGTGACAGACTGGACAGGCTCATCTCCAACGAGCAGTACTTC.

V gene TRBV3-1 combines with J gene TRBJ2-7; the D gene is possibly TRBD1 (5 bases). The V and J ends lost 3 bases and 6 bases respectively, with 12 bases between them. This CDR3 has 13 amino acids. Germline-derived CDR1 and CDR2 are LGHDT and YNNKEL (reference sequence). The CDR3 spells CASSHLDSSEQYF. For the CDR3, the DNA is TGTGCCAGCAGCCATCTTGACAGTAGCGAGCAGTACTTC.

The chain uses TRBV19 and TRBJ1-5, with D hard to call. Germline CDR1 and CDR2: LNHDA and SQIVND (reference sequence). The CDR3 spans 16 residues. V was cut by 3 bases and J by 7 bases, with 19 bases left in between. CDR3 protein: CASSIGVFVGPQPQHF. The CDR3 DNA reads as TGTGCCAGTAGTATTGGCGTGTTCGTCGGCCCCCAGCCCCAGCATTTT.

This clonotype has at least ten counts. CDR3 nucleotide sequence: TGTGCCAGCAGTTACCTTGGGTGGAACACTGAAGCTTTCTTT. Protein: CASSYLGWNTEAFF. The chain combines TRBV6-2 or TRBV6-3 with TRBJ1-1; D uncertain. The CDR3 contains 14 residues. Germline V gives CDR1 MNHEY, CDR2 SVGEGT. The V and J ends lost 2 bases and 1 base respectively, with 8 bases between them.

At least ten counts were recorded for this clonotype. V gene TRBV12-3 or TRBV12-4 combines with J gene TRBJ1-1; D is unclear. Trimming pared 7 bases from V and 0 bases from J, leaving 9 bases between. CDR3 size: 13 residues. CDR3: CASTLGMNTEAFF. The CDR3 DNA sequence: TGTGCCAGCACCCTAGGGATGAACACTGAAGCTTTCTTT.

This clonotype was detected many times. This chain joins TRBV12-5 and TRBJ1-1; 8 bases match TRBD1. J lost 5 bases, V lost 3 bases, and 8 bases had no gene match. CDR3 size: 15 residues. Germline CDR1 reads LGHNT; CDR2 reads FRNRAP. The CDR3 loop reads CASGFTGGGRTEAFF. The DNA for the CDR3 is TGTGCTAGTGGTTTTACAGGGGGAGGAAGGACTGAAGCTTTCTTT.

The sample holds many counts of this clonotype. V and J are TRBV13 and TRBJ2-5, with a weak D call TRBD1 (6 bases). Germline CDR1 is PRHDT and CDR2 is FYEKMQ (reference sequence). CDR3 length: 14 amino acids. V was cut by 4 bases and J by 5 bases, with 14 bases left in between. The CDR3 nucleotides read TGTGCCAGCAGCTCAGTGACAGGTCACGAGACCCAGTACTTC. Residues: CASSSVTGHETQYF.

As concerns this clonotype: The conserved phenylalanine or tryptophan is not found at the CDR3 terminus, so this likely reflects a read error. V and J are TRBV12-5 and TRBJ2-7; either TRBD1 or TRBD2 may supply D (5 bases each). The CDR3 covers 13 residues. V was trimmed by 5 bases and J by 10 bases, leaving 18 bases between them. Per the germline V gene, CDR1 is LGHNT and CDR2 is FRNRAP. CDR3 residues: CASGSGPQGGQYS. In DNA form, the CDR3 reads TGTGCTAGTGGTAGCGGACCTCAGGGTGGACAGTACTCC.

This clonotype was seen more than once but under ten times. The chain uses TRBV2 and TRBJ1-4; D remains ambiguous. The CDR3 sequence is 14 residues long. Between the trimmed V and J ends, which lost 6 bases and 3 bases, there was a span of 11 bases. Germline values: CDR1 SNHLY, CDR2 FYNNEI. CDR3 sequence (DNA): TGTGCCAGCAGCCCCTCAGTCTCTAATGAAAAACTGTTTTTT. Translated, it gives CASSPSVSNEKLFF.

This clonotype was counted between two and nine times. A much larger clone lies a single base off, so this may be a read error. V usage is TRBV7-9 and J usage is TRBJ2-7; either TRBD1 or TRBD2 may supply D (5 bases each). Germline V gene lookup returns CDR1 SEHNR and CDR2 FQNEAQ (reference sequence). This CDR3 is 13 amino acids long. The CDR3 DNA follows: TGTGCCAGCAGCTCTAGACAGAGCGGAGAGCGGTACTTC. This sequence encodes CASSSRQSGERYF.

There are a few counts of this clonotype. V usage is TRBV3-1 and J usage is TRBJ1-6, with D possibly matching TRBD1 (6 bases). This CDR3 region has 14 residues. Germline-derived CDR1 and CDR2 are LGHDT and YNNKEL (reference sequence). V was trimmed by 4 bases and J by 9 bases, leaving 13 bases between them. Here the CDR3 DNA reads TGTGCCAGCAGCCCACAGGGAGATGGTTCACCCCTCCACTTT. It encodes CASSPQGDGSPLHF.

The genes are TRBV7-9 and TRBJ2-5; 9 bases are a match to TRBD2. The CDR3 covers 16 residues. J lost 5 bases, V lost 5 bases, and 12 bases had no gene match. From germline, CDR1 is SEHNR and CDR2 FQNEAQ (reference sequence). The CDR3 sequence is CASSGSLAGPEETQYF. CDR3 DNA sequence: TGTGCCAGCAGCGGGAGTCTAGCGGGACCTGAGGAGACCCAGTACTTC.

Note on this clonotype: One end of the junction fails to match germline, which may point to a read error. This chain links TRBV12-3 or TRBV12-4 with TRBJ1-5; no definite D call. This CDR3 comprises 13 residues. This CDR3 reads CANSRTGNQPQHF. CDR3 bases: TGTGCCAACAGTCGGACGGGTAATCAGCCCCAGCATTTT.

This clonotype was seen repeatedly, ten times or more. The J gene is TRBJ2-7, the V gene TRBV6-2 or TRBV6-3; possibly TRBD2 for D (6 bases). Germline CDR1 and CDR2: MNHEY and SVGEGT. There are 16 residues in the CDR3. Trimming pared 2 bases from V and 3 bases from J, leaving 17 bases between. CDR3 nucleotides: TGTGCCAGCAGTTACGCGTTGACTAGTGTTAGCTACGAGCAGTACTTC. Amino acid sequence: CASSYALTSVSYEQYF.